A single sample gave rise to the 21 T cell receptor beta chains below, sequenced in a study of T cells in localized non-small cell lung cancer. Libraries were prepared by immunoSEQ multiplex PCR; TCRdb keeps only in-frame clonotypes and omits some of them. Of about 25,000 clones listed, approximately 90% are singletons. This specimen consisted of peripheral blood, obtained before any cancer treatment. These receptor sequences come from a woman aged 40-69 years with stage I lung adenocarcinoma.

V and J are TRBV27 and TRBJ2-1; 9 nucleotides line up with TRBD1. Trimming cost V 4 bases and J 10 bases; bases outside gene matches: 5. Germline CDR1 is MNHEY and CDR2 is SMNVEV (reference sequence). The CDR3 totals 13 residues. The CDR3 DNA reads TGTGCCAGCAGTTCGGACAGGGGTCGGGAGCAGTTCTTC. It translates to CASSSDRGREQFF.

The chain links TRBV28 to TRBJ1-3; TRBD1 matches 9 bases. CDR3 size: 16 residues. V trimming: 8 bases; J trimming: 4 bases; junction bases outside the gene matches: 12. From germline, CDR1 is MDHEN and CDR2 SYDVKM. This CDR3 reads CASWGTGTGLGNTIYF. Here the CDR3 DNA reads TGTGCCAGCTGGGGAACCGGGACAGGGCTCGGAAACACCATATATTTT.

The J gene is TRBJ2-1, the V gene TRBV18; 8 nucleotides agree with TRBD1. The CDR3 has 15 amino acids. Germline loops: CDR1 KGHSH, CDR2 LQKENI. V was pared by 3 bases and J by 11 bases, with 12 bases of the junction left unmatched. CDR3 amino acids: CASSPIPGQEGKQFF. CDR3 nucleotide sequence: TGTGCCAGCTCACCGATACCGGGACAGGAGGGGAAGCAGTTCTTC.

This chain connects TRBV5-6 to TRBJ2-5, with 16 bases that match TRBD2. The CDR3 is 16 amino acids. Germline values: CDR1 SGHDT, CDR2 YYEEEE. V dropped 4 bases and J dropped 5; count of bases not matched to a gene: 5. The CDR3 region is CASSVGLAGGRETQYF. CDR3 nucleotide sequence: TGTGCCAGCAGCGTGGGACTAGCGGGAGGGCGGGAGACCCAGTACTTC.

The chain carries TRBV7-9 and TRBJ1-2, with unresolved D. Germline CDR1 SEHNR, CDR2 FQNEAQ (reference sequence). The CDR3 spans 13 residues. Trimming took 1 base from V and 5 from J, leaving 8 bases between them. CDR3 in amino acids: CASSLGWGYGYTF. CDR3 nucleotide sequence: TGTGCCAGCAGCTTAGGCTGGGGATATGGCTACACCTTC.

The DNA for the CDR3 is TGTGCCAGCAGTGCCAGCGGGAGACCAAATGAGCAGTTCTTC. Amino acid sequence: CASSASGRPNEQFF. This chain connects TRBV6-6 to TRBJ2-1; 8 bases match TRBD2. This CDR3 has 14 amino acids. The germline CDR1 and CDR2 sequences are MNHNY and SVGAGI (reference sequence). Germline trimming cut 5 bases from V and 7 bases from J; bases unmatched to any gene: 7.

J is TRBJ2-5 and V is TRBV28; tentatively, D is TRBD1 (7 bases). Trimming left V 3 bases short and J 7 bases short, with 12 bases between. The CDR3 is 13 residues long. Per germline, CDR1 MDHEN and CDR2 SYDVKM. The chain's CDR3 is CASSFRGTVTQYF. The DNA of the CDR3 is TGTGCCAGCAGTTTCCGGGGGACAGTGACCCAGTACTTC.

The chain carries TRBV19 and TRBJ2-3; 7 nucleotides agree with TRBD2. Germline V CDR1 and CDR2: LNHDA, SQIVND (reference sequence). The CDR3 sequence is 16 residues long. The V gene end was trimmed by 5 bases and the J gene end by 0 bases; junction bases not matched to a gene: 8. CDR3 sequence (DNA): TGTGCCAGTAGTTATTCCCTAGCGGCTAGCACAGATACGCAGTATTTT. The encoded protein is CASSYSLAASTDTQYF. The full variable domain, completed using reference TRBV19 and TRBJ2-3, is DGGITQSPKYLFRKEGQNVTLSCEQNLNHDAMYWYRQDPGQGLRLIYYSQIVNDFQKGDIAEGYSVSREKKESFPLTVTSAQKNPTAFYLCASSYSLAASTDTQYFGPGTRLTVL.

The chain combines TRBV5-4 with TRBJ2-1; D gene uncertain. The CDR3 runs to 14 residues. V lost 1 base, J lost 3 bases, and 8 bases lay in between. Germline V gene lookup returns CDR1 SGHNT and CDR2 YYREEE (reference sequence). CDR3 in amino acids: CASSLRSNYNEQFF. The DNA for the CDR3 is TGTGCCAGCAGCTTGAGGTCGAACTACAATGAGCAGTTCTTC.

V gene TRBV28 combines with J gene TRBJ2-1; D might be TRBD2 (6 bases). This CDR3 is built from 13 residues. V was pared by 6 bases and J by 3 bases, with 9 bases between. CDR1 and CDR2 (germline): MDHEN, SYDVKM. Written as DNA, the CDR3 is TGTGCCAGCAGGGGCGGGAACTACAATGAGCAGTTCTTC. This encodes CASRGGNYNEQFF.

The V call is TRBV2, the J call TRBJ2-5, with no clear D. Germline V gene lookup returns CDR1 SNHLY and CDR2 FYNNEI. Trimming took 1 base from V and 5 from J, leaving 5 bases between them. The CDR3 extends over 12 amino acids. CDR3 residues: CASSEDGETQYF. The CDR3 DNA reads TGTGCCAGCAGTGAAGACGGCGAGACCCAGTACTTC.

The rearrangement joins TRBV9 to TRBJ2-7; no reliable D call. The CDR3 runs 14 residues. Germline V gives CDR1 SGDLS, CDR2 YYNGEE. V dropped 0 bases and J dropped 1 base, with 8 bases sitting between them. CDR3 sequence reads: CASSVAPLSYEQYF. DNA of the CDR3: TGTGCCAGCAGCGTAGCCCCGTTATCCTACGAGCAGTACTTC.

This clone was counted a single time. The chain uses TRBV27 and TRBJ2-5; D remains ambiguous. The CDR3 length is 15 residues. Germline CDR1 reads MNHEY; CDR2 reads SMNVEV (reference sequence). Trimming cost V 3 bases and J 5 bases, with 16 bases left between them. This CDR3 reads CASSFSGNFWETQYF. CDR3 coding DNA: TGTGCCAGCAGTTTCTCTGGCAATTTCTGGGAGACCCAGTACTTC.

This chain connects TRBV7-3 to TRBJ1-2; 8 nucleotides match TRBD1. J was trimmed by 4 bases and V by 4 bases; bases with no gene match: 5. The germline gives CDR1 SGHTA, CDR2 FQGTGA. The CDR3 is 14 amino acids. The CDR3 protein is CASSSGQGGYGYTF. Here the CDR3 DNA reads TGTGCCAGCAGCTCCGGACAGGGTGGCTATGGCTACACCTTC. Complete variable domain (other parts from reference TRBV7-3 and TRBJ1-2): GAGVSQTPSNKVTEKGKYVELRCDPISGHTALYWYRQSLGQGPEFLIYFQGTGAADDSGLPNDRFFAVRPEGSVSTLKIQRTERGDSAVYLCASSSGQGGYGYTFGSGTRLTVV.

The chain links TRBV29-1 to TRBJ2-1, with D possibly TRBD2 on 6 matching bases. CDR3 length: 10 residues. The ends were cut back, 7 bases at V and 6 bases at J, with 7 bases in the middle. Germline V gene data show CDR1 as SQVTM and CDR2 as ANQGSEA. The CDR3 DNA follows: TGCAGCGCCGGGGGCAATGAGCAGTTCTTC. It is translated as CSAGGNEQFF.

V is TRBV6-5 and J is TRBJ2-5; 13 bases match TRBD2. The CDR3 covers 13 residues. Losses at the gene ends were 7 bases for V and 5 bases for J; bases not matched to a gene: 1. Germline V gene sequence: CDR1 MNHEY, CDR2 SVGAGI. The CDR3 reads CASKLAGGETQYF. The CDR3, as DNA: TGTGCCAGCAAACTAGCGGGAGGGGAGACCCAGTACTTC.

The sample holds one count of this clone. The rearrangement uses TRBV5-1 and TRBJ2-7, with D perhaps matching TRBD2 (7 bases). Per the germline V gene, CDR1 is SGHRS and CDR2 is YFSETQ. V lost 3 bases and J lost 0, with 16 bases in between. The CDR3 is made up of 16 amino acids. CDR3 nucleotide sequence: TGCGCCAGCAGCTCTCAAGGGGGGGGCTACTCCTACGAGCAGTACTTC. As protein: CASSSQGGGYSYEQYF.

The rearrangement uses TRBV11-1 and TRBJ2-1; TRBD1 might be the D (5 bases). V dropped 1 base and J dropped 4 bases, with 14 bases sitting between them. The length of the CDR3 is 16 residues. CDR1 is SGHAT, CDR2 FQDESV, per germline (reference sequence). CDR3 coding DNA: TGTGCCAGCAGCTTAGTTCGGCAGGGATTTTACAATGAGCAGTTCTTC. This translates into CASSLVRQGFYNEQFF.

This sequence joins TRBV7-2 and TRBJ1-3; no definite D call. The CDR3 spans 14 residues. Per germline, CDR1 SGHTA and CDR2 FQGNSA. Trimming shortened V by 3 bases and J by 0 bases, and 6 bases separated the two germline ends. CDR3 nucleotides: TGTGCCAGCAGCTTTCTTACCTCTGGAAACACCATATATTTT. It codes for CASSFLTSGNTIYF. The full variable domain, rest sourced from reference TRBV7-2 and TRBJ1-3, is GAGVSQSPSNKVTEKGKDVELRCDPISGHTALYWYRQSLGQGLEFLIYFQGNSAPDKSGLPSDRFSAERTGGSVSTLTIQRTQQEDSAVYLCASSFLTSGNTIYFGEGSWLTVV.

The rearrangement joins TRBV27 to TRBJ1-2; D is unresolved. Trimming removed 6 bases from V and 2 bases from J, with 10 bases in between. The CDR3 length is 13 residues. Germline V gene lookup returns CDR1 MNHEY and CDR2 SMNVEV (reference sequence). CDR3 protein: CASSPLANYGYTF. For the CDR3, the DNA is TGTGCCAGCAGCCCCCTGGCGAACTATGGCTACACCTTC.

Points on this clone: The junction differs from germline at one of its ends, possibly a read error. The chain joins TRBV6-5 to TRBJ2-5, with D possibly matching TRBD2 (6 bases). The CDR3 length is 13 residues. Per germline, CDR1 MNHEY and CDR2 SVGAGI. CDR3: CASSYPGGAYLNF. The CDR3, as DNA: TGTGCCAGCAGTTACCCCGGCGGGGCCTACCTCAACTTC.